This is a list of T cell receptor beta chains from one sample in a study of shared clonotypes between healthy human individuals. The data were produced by immunoSEQ multiplex PCR, yet TCRdb's version contains in-frame clones alone and is incomplete. The profile covers over a million clones, with roughly 96% appearing a single time and roughly 1.1% taken by the ten largest. Sequencing used naive CD4+ T cells sorted from blood. These receptors came from a man aged 25-40 years in good health. CDR3s include the opening cysteine and the closing phenylalanine or tryptophan. The D gene is left open where the match is weak. The size field is filled for only some rows; it gives once, few, many or a size class.

V: TRBV18; size: NA; D: NA; J: TRBJ2-2; CDR3: CASSPRTDTGELFF; DNA: TGTGCCAGCTCACCTCGGACGGACACCGGGGAGCTGTTTTTT
V: TRBV27; size: NA; D: NA; J: TRBJ2-6; CDR3: CASMGSSGANVLTF; DNA: TGTGCCAGCATGGGAAGCTCTGGGGCCAACGTCCTGACTTTC
V: TRBV15; size: NA; D: NA; J: TRBJ2-1; CDR3: CATSASLSYNEQFF; DNA: TGTGCCACCAGCGCGTCTCTCTCCTACAATGAGCAGTTCTTC
V: TRBV5-1; size: NA; D: TRBD2; J: TRBJ2-2; CDR3: CASSSFSGWPPTGELFF; DNA: TGCGCCAGCAGCTCCTTTAGCGGGTGGCCGCCCACCGGGGAGCTGTTTTTT
V: TRBV5-1; size: NA; D: NA; J: TRBJ2-1; CDR3: CASGKGPGSEQFF; DNA: TGCGCCAGCGGTAAGGGGCCAGGCAGTGAGCAGTTCTTC
V: TRBV11-2; size: NA; D: NA; J: TRBJ1-1; CDR3: CASSFASGTEAFF; DNA: TGTGCCAGCAGCTTCGCAAGTGGCACTGAAGCTTTCTTT
V: TRBV14; size: NA; D: NA; J: TRBJ1-1; CDR3: CASSQQSGYTEAFF; DNA: TGTGCCAGCAGCCAACAATCTGGGTATACTGAAGCTTTCTTT
V: TRBV28; size: NA; D: TRBD1; J: TRBJ1-1; CDR3: CASGQGMNTEAFF; DNA: TGTGCCAGCGGACAGGGGATGAACACTGAAGCTTTCTTT
V: TRBV15; size: once; D: NA; J: TRBJ1-1; CDR3: CATSRDYGNTEAFF; DNA: TGTGCCACCAGCAGAGATTACGGTAACACTGAAGCTTTCTTT
V: TRBV10-3; size: NA; D: NA; J: TRBJ2-1; CDR3: CAISVAYPSYNEQFF; DNA: TGTGCCATCAGTGTGGCCTACCCCTCCTACAATGAGCAGTTCTTC
V: TRBV7-6; size: NA; D: TRBD2; J: TRBJ2-3; CDR3: CASSLGKGLAGAEDTQYF; DNA: TGTGCCAGCAGCTTAGGAAAGGGACTAGCGGGAGCCGAAGATACGCAGTATTTT
V: TRBV6-5; size: NA; D: TRBD1; J: TRBJ2-5; CDR3: CASSPLGQGGEAQYF; DNA: TGTGCCAGCAGTCCACTAGGACAGGGCGGGGAGGCCCAGTACTTC
V: TRBV19; size: NA; D: NA; J: TRBJ2-7; CDR3: CASSISHPSAQGYEQYF; DNA: TGTGCCAGTAGTATAAGCCACCCCTCCGCACAGGGTTACGAGCAGTACTTC
V: TRBV5-1; size: once; D: TRBD1; J: TRBJ2-1; CDR3: CASSLGTGSISYNEQFF; DNA: TGCGCCAGCAGCTTGGGGACAGGGAGCATCTCCTACAATGAGCAGTTCTTC
V: TRBV7-6; size: NA; D: NA; J: TRBJ2-7; CDR3: CASSPDSFSYEQYF; DNA: TGTGCCAGCAGCCCGGACAGCTTTTCCTACGAGCAGTACTTC
V: TRBV7-8; size: NA; D: TRBD1; J: TRBJ2-7; CDR3: CASSLGRRGQWDYEQYF; DNA: TGTGCCAGCAGCTTAGGGCGCAGGGGGCAATGGGACTACGAGCAGTACTTC
V: TRBV9; size: NA; D: NA; J: TRBJ2-5; CDR3: CASSAGNQETQYF; DNA: TGTGCCAGCAGCGCGGGCAACCAAGAGACCCAGTACTTC
V: TRBV5-5; size: NA; D: NA; J: TRBJ1-2; CDR3: CASSFSYFESGYTF; DNA: TGTGCCAGCAGCTTCTCCTACTTTGAGTCTGGCTACACCTTC
V: TRBV6-5; size: NA; D: NA; J: TRBJ2-7; CDR3: CASSYSQATSSYEQYF; DNA: TGTGCCAGCAGTTACTCTCAGGCGACCAGCTCCTACGAGCAGTACTTC
V: TRBV15; size: NA; D: NA; J: TRBJ1-1; CDR3: CATSRDPLGGLNTEAFF; DNA: TGTGCCACCAGCAGAGATCCGCTGGGGGGCCTGAACACTGAAGCTTTCTTT
V: TRBV10-3; size: NA; D: TRBD1; J: TRBJ1-1; CDR3: CAISHQSGQVNTEAFF; DNA: TGTGCCATCAGTCACCAATCGGGACAGGTCAACACTGAAGCTTTCTTT
V: TRBV15; size: NA; D: NA; J: TRBJ2-2; CDR3: CATSRDVSGELFF; DNA: TGTGCCACCAGCAGAGATGTCTCCGGGGAGCTGTTTTTT
V: TRBV5-5; size: NA; D: TRBD2; J: TRBJ2-7; CDR3: CASSVTGTGTSGRPYEQYF; DNA: TGTGCCAGCAGCGTCACCGGGACAGGCACTAGCGGGAGGCCATACGAGCAGTACTTC
V: TRBV18; size: NA; D: NA; J: TRBJ2-5; CDR3: CASSPREVGETQYF; DNA: TGTGCCAGCTCACCACGGGAGGTGGGTGAGACCCAGTACTTC
V: TRBV29-1; size: NA; D: NA; J: TRBJ1-4; CDR3: CSVGQGNEKLFF; DNA: TGCAGCGTGGGGCAGGGTAATGAAAAACTGTTTTTT
V: TRBV5-1; size: NA; D: TRBD1; J: TRBJ2-1; CDR3: CASSLPRTGSYNEQFF; DNA: TGCGCCAGCAGCTTGCCCCGGACAGGGTCCTACAATGAGCAGTTCTTC
V: TRBV2; size: NA; D: TRBD1; J: TRBJ1-2; CDR3: CASIGQGANYGYTF; DNA: TGTGCCAGCATCGGACAGGGGGCTAACTATGGCTACACCTTC
V: TRBV5-8; size: NA; D: NA; J: TRBJ2-7; CDR3: CASSTRDSYYEQYF; DNA: TGTGCCAGCAGCACGCGGGACAGCTACTACGAGCAGTACTTC
V: TRBV23-1; size: NA; D: NA; J: TRBJ1-2; CDR3: CASSQSGRVSITF; DNA: TGCGCCAGCAGTCAATCGGGCAGGGTGTCGATCACCTTC
V: TRBV11-3; size: NA; D: NA; J: TRBJ2-3; CDR3: CASSRQGSLTDTQYF; DNA: TGTGCCAGCAGCCGCCAGGGGAGCCTCACAGATACGCAGTATTTT
V: TRBV5-1; size: NA; D: TRBD2; J: TRBJ2-3; CDR3: CASSLALAGVTDTQYF; DNA: TGCGCCAGCAGCTTGGCCCTAGCGGGAGTAACAGATACGCAGTATTTT